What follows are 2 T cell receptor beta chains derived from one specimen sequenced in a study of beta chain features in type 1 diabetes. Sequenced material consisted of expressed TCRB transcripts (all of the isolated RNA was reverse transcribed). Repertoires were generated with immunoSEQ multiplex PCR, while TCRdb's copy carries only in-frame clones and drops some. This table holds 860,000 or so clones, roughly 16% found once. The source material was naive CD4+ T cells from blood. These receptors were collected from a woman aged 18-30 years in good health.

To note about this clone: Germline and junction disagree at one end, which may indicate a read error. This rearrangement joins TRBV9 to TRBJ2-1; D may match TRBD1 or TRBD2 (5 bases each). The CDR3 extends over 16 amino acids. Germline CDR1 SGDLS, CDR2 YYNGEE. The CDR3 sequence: CASSRRTTGSSNEQFF. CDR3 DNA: TGTGCCAGCAGCCGTAGGACAACGGGATCCTCCAATGAGCAGTTCTTC.

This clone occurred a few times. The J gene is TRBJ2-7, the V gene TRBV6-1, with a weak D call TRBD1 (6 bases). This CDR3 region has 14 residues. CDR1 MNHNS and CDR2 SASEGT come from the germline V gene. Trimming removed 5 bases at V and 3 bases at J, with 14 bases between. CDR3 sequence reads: CASSLAGDLYEQYF. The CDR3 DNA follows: TGTGCCAGCAGTCTTGCAGGGGATCTCTACGAGCAGTACTTC.